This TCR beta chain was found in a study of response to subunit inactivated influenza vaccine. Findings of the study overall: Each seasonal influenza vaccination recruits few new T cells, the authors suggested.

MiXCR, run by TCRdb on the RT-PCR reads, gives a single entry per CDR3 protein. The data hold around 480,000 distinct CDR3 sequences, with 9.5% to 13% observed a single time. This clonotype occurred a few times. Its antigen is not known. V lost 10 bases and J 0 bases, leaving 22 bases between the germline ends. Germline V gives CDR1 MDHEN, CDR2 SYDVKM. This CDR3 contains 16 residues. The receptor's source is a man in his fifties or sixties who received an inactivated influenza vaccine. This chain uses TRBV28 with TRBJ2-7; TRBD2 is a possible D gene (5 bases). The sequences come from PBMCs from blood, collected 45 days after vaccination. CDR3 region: CATLAPGLSSSYEQYF. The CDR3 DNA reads TGTGCCACCTTGGCCCCGGGATTGAGTAGCTCCTACGAGCAGTACTTC.